These 18 T cell receptor beta chains came from one sample sequenced in a study of blood T cell repertoires in COVID-19. The table came from immunoSEQ multiplex PCR; TCRdb's copy has only in-frame clones and leaves some out. The data hold some 240,000 clones, with around 85% observed a single time. Specimen: peripheral blood. The receptors shown here come from a woman aged 70-85 years with COVID-19, enrolled during active disease.

The chain has TRBV5-1 and TRBJ2-5, with D perhaps TRBD1 (5 bases). CDR1 is SGHRS and CDR2 is YFSETQ in the germline V gene. This CDR3 spans 15 amino acids. V was cut by 3 bases and J by 5 bases, with 17 bases left in between. In nucleotides, the CDR3 is TGCGCCAGCAGCTGGGTCTTGCAGGGAATGGAGACCCAGTACTTC. Translation: CASSWVLQGMETQYF.

The chain combines TRBV19 with TRBJ2-1; 10 positions agree with TRBD2. Germline CDR1 reads LNHDA; CDR2 reads SQIVND (reference sequence). V trimming: 2 bases; J trimming: 8 bases; junction bases outside the gene matches: 3. There are 14 residues in the CDR3. Here the CDR3 reads CASSISGGAHEQFF. The CDR3 nucleotides read TGTGCCAGTAGTATAAGCGGGGGGGCCCATGAGCAGTTCTTC. Full variable domain (rest looked up from reference TRBV19 and TRBJ2-1): DGGITQSPKYLFRKEGQNVTLSCEQNLNHDAMYWYRQDPGQGLRLIYYSQIVNDFQKGDIAEGYSVSREKKESFPLTVTSAQKNPTAFYLCASSISGGAHEQFFGPGTRLTVL.

The chain couples TRBV19 to TRBJ1-1; D call uncertain. The V end was cut by 0 bases, the J end by 5 bases, with 7 bases between. Per the germline V gene, CDR1 is LNHDA and CDR2 is SQIVND (reference sequence). The CDR3 extends over 13 amino acids. In DNA, the CDR3 is TGTGCCAGTAGTATAGATCCCAGGACTGAAGCTTTCTTT. Translated, it gives CASSIDPRTEAFF.

CDR3 loop: CAWSVQERAYGYTF. The CDR3 nucleotides are TGTGCCTGGAGTGTACAGGAACGGGCCTATGGCTACACCTTC. This chain links TRBV30 with TRBJ1-2, with a weak D call TRBD1 (5 bases). V lost 0 bases, J lost 4 bases, and 12 bases lay in between. The CDR3 has 14 residues. The V gene's germline CDR1 is GTSNPN and CDR2 SVGIG (reference sequence).

The V call is TRBV6-5, the J call TRBJ2-7; no reliable D call. The ends were cut back, 0 bases at V and 2 bases at J, with 8 bases in the middle. The CDR3 spans 14 residues. Per germline, CDR1 MNHEY and CDR2 SVGAGI. CDR3 nucleotide sequence: TGTGCCAGCAGTTACTCTAGTCGTCCCTACGAGCAGTACTTC. Translating gives CASSYSSRPYEQYF.

The chain carries TRBV5-6 and TRBJ2-5; 12 bases are shared with TRBD2. The CDR3 length is 16 residues. The V segment lost 0 bases and the J segment 4 bases; nucleotides outside the gene matches: 4. Germline loops: CDR1 SGHDT, CDR2 YYEEEE. In DNA form, the CDR3 reads TGTGCCAGCAGCTTGGGACTAGCGGGAGAGGGAGAGACCCAGTACTTC. This codes for CASSLGLAGEGETQYF. Using reference TRBV5-6 and TRBJ2-5 for the parts outside the CDR3, the full variable domain is DAGVTQSPTHLIKTRGQQVTLRCSPKSGHDTVSWYQQALGQGPQFIFQYYEEEERQRGNFPDRFSGHQFPNYSSELNVNALLLGDSALYLCASSLGLAGEGETQYFGPGTRLLVL.

This clone was seen a few times. This sample also contains other DNA sequences that code for the same CDR3. The chain combines TRBV5-4 with TRBJ1-1; 7 nucleotides match TRBD1. V gave up 4 bases and J gave up 0 bases; unmatched junction bases: 3. Germline CDR1 reads SGHNT; CDR2 reads YYREEE (reference sequence). CDR3 length equals 14 residues. CDR3 DNA: TGTGCCAGCAGCCTGGGACAGATGAACACTGAAGCTTTCTTT. Protein sequence: CASSLGQMNTEAFF.

This sequence joins TRBV6-1 and TRBJ2-1, with D possibly matching TRBD2 (6 bases). CDR1 and CDR2 from the germline V gene are MNHNS and SASEGT. The CDR3 is made up of 16 amino acids. V lost 4 bases and J lost 7, with 20 bases in between. Here the CDR3 reads CASSGAWELAWNEQFF. DNA of the CDR3: TGTGCCAGCAGTGGGGCGTGGGAACTAGCCTGGAATGAGCAGTTCTTC.

This rearrangement joins TRBV6-2 or TRBV6-3 to TRBJ2-7; D unclear. V lost 0 bases and J 2 bases, leaving 8 bases between the germline ends. This CDR3 comprises 14 residues. In germline, CDR1 is MNHEY, CDR2 SVGEGT. CDR3 region: CASSYSQVAYEQYF. CDR3 coding DNA: TGTGCCAGCAGTTACTCTCAGGTCGCCTACGAGCAGTACTTC.

This clone appeared a few times. The chain has TRBV10-3 and TRBJ2-7; 11 nucleotides line up with TRBD1. Germline V gene data show CDR1 as ENHRY and CDR2 as SYGVKD. This CDR3 region has 18 residues. The J segment lost 2 bases and the V segment lost 0 bases, leaving 9 bases of the junction unmatched. CDR3 sequence reads: CAISESGGTGGFTYEQYF. The CDR3 nucleotides are TGTGCCATCAGTGAGTCAGGCGGGACAGGGGGTTTTACCTACGAGCAGTACTTC.

The rearrangement links TRBV4-3 to TRBJ2-1; tentative D call: TRBD2 (5 bases). There are 16 residues in the CDR3. CDR1 and CDR2 (germline): LGHNA, YSLEER. V was pared by 0 bases and J by 6 bases, with 15 bases between. This chain's CDR3 is CASSQDSEAQSNEQFF. DNA for the CDR3: TGCGCCAGCAGCCAAGATTCGGAGGCCCAAAGCAATGAGCAGTTCTTC.

The genes are TRBV7-3 and TRBJ2-1; D is perhaps TRBD2 (6 bases). CDR1 SGHTA and CDR2 FQGTGA come from the germline V gene. The CDR3 length is 14 residues. V gave up 2 bases and J gave up 9 bases, with 14 bases separating them. The CDR3 loop is CASSLVQGGVEQFF. CDR3 nucleotides: TGTGCCAGCAGCTTAGTCCAGGGAGGTGTTGAGCAGTTCTTC. Based on the CDR3 plus reference TRBV7-3 and TRBJ2-1, the full variable domain is GAGVSQTPSNKVTEKGKYVELRCDPISGHTALYWYRQSLGQGPEFLIYFQGTGAADDSGLPNDRFFAVRPEGSVSTLKIQRTERGDSAVYLCASSLVQGGVEQFFGPGTRLTVL.

This chain joins TRBV5-8 and TRBJ2-5; D is undetermined. The CDR3 loop spans 11 amino acids. V lost 2 bases, J lost 6 bases, and 5 bases lay in between. Germline assignment: CDR1 SGHTS and CDR2 YDEGEE. Here the CDR3 reads CASSFSQTQYF. DNA for the CDR3: TGTGCCAGCAGCTTCAGTCAGACCCAGTACTTC.

The V gene is TRBV10-2, the J gene TRBJ2-5, with 9 bases identical to TRBD2. CDR1 and CDR2 from the germline V gene are WSHSY and SAAADI. This CDR3 is built from 16 residues. V dropped 6 bases and J dropped 1; count of bases not matched to a gene: 9. For the CDR3, the DNA is TGCGCCAGCAGGGATCTAGCGGGGCCAACCCAAGAGACCCAGTACTTC. Translated, it gives CASRDLAGPTQETQYF.

This chain connects TRBV11-2 to TRBJ2-5; 9 bases match TRBD2. Germline assignment: CDR1 SGHAT and CDR2 FQNNGV. The CDR3 is made up of 17 amino acids. The V gene end was trimmed by 1 base and the J gene end by 5 bases; junction bases not matched to a gene: 11. The DNA of the CDR3 is TGTGCCAGCAGCTTAGCCCCGGCGGCGGGGGGGCCGGAGACCCAGTACTTC. Protein: CASSLAPAAGGPETQYF.

The count of this clone is one. The rearrangement joins TRBV5-1 to TRBJ1-1; weak D call: TRBD1 (5 bases). Trimming left V 4 bases short and J 1 base short, with 11 bases between. Germline V gene data show CDR1 as SGHRS and CDR2 as YFSETQ. The CDR3 is 14 amino acids. The CDR3 sequence: CASSQGVGNTEAFF. In DNA form, the CDR3 reads TGCGCCAGCAGCCAAGGGGTCGGGAACACTGAAGCTTTCTTT.

The chain is built from TRBV11-3 and TRBJ1-6, with 9 nucleotides matching TRBD1. The V gene end was trimmed by 6 bases and the J gene end by 2 bases; junction bases not matched to a gene: 5. The germline CDR1 and CDR2 sequences are SGHNT and YENEEA. This CDR3 region has 16 residues. CDR3 in amino acids: CASSRDRETYNSPLHF. CDR3 sequence (DNA): TGTGCCAGCAGTCGGGACAGGGAGACCTATAATTCACCCCTCCACTTT.

This clone was picked up a small number of times. J is TRBJ1-2 and V is TRBV11-1; possible D gene TRBD1, 6 bases. The germline gives CDR1 SGHAT, CDR2 FQDESV (reference sequence). Deletions cut 5 bases from V and 9 bases from J, with 13 bases between. The CDR3 runs 12 residues. CDR3 loop: CASSQGQISYTF. In nucleotides, the CDR3 is TGTGCCAGCAGCCAAGGACAGATCAGCTACACCTTC.